This TCR beta chain was recorded in a study of T cells in Graves' hyperthyroidism and ophthalmopathy. In its sample, this clonotype was seen a few times. Absent ophthalmopathy progression within 18 months defined stable Graves' hyperthyroidism. Diagnosis of hyperthyroidism was new in patients aged 18 to 65, and its duration was under 2 months. V was trimmed by 2 bases and J by 4 bases, leaving 15 bases between them. CDR1 is PRHDT, CDR2 FYEKMQ, per germline (reference sequence). This CDR3 has 16 amino acids. Amplified TCR beta CDR3 regions came from RNA transcripts. The primer set for the first-round RT-PCR of the TCR CDR3 was HTBI. MiXCR, applied by TCRdb to the multiplex PCR reads, yields one record per CDR3 protein. Counted here are around 340,000 distinct CDR3 sequences, roughly 15% occurring once; the ten biggest clones make up 33%.

The clonotype comes from a man aged 25-45 years with Graves' hyperthyroidism. This chain uses TRBV13 with TRBJ2-1; D is perhaps TRBD2 (6 bases). Sample: blood. CDR3 in amino acids: CASSLPKAGFYNEQFF. The CDR3, as DNA: TGTGCCAGCAGCTTACCCAAGGCGGGATTTTACAATGAGCAGTTCTTC. Using reference TRBV13 and TRBJ2-1 for the parts outside the CDR3, the full variable domain is AAGVIQSPRHLIKEKRETATLKCYPIPRHDTVYWYQQGPGQDPQFLISFYEKMQSDKGSIPDRFSAQQFSDYHSELNMSSLELGDSALYFCASSLPKAGFYNEQFFGPGTRLTVL.